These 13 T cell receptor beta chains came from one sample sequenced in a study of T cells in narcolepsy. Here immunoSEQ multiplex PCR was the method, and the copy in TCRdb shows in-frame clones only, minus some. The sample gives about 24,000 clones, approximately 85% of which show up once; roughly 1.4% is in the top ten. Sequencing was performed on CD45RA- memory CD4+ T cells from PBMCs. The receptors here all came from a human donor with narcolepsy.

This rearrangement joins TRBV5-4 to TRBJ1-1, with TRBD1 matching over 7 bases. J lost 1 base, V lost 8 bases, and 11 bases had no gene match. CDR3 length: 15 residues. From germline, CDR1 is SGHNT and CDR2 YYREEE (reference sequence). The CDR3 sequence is CASRPTQGTNTEAFF. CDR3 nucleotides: TGTGCCAGTCGACCCACACAGGGGACGAACACTGAAGCTTTCTTT.

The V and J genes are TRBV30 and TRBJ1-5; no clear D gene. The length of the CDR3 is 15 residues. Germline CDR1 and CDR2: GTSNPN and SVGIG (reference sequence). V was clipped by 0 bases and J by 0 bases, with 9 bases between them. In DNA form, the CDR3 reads TGTGCCTGGAGTGTACGCAGGAATAGCAATCAGCCCCAGCATTTT. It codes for CAWSVRRNSNQPQHF.

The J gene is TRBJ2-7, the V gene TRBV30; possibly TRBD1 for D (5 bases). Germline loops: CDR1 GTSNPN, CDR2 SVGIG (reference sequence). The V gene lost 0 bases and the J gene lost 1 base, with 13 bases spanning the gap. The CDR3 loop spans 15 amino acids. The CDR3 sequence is CAWSVLRGPSYEQYF. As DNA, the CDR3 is TGTGCCTGGAGTGTACTAAGGGGCCCTTCCTACGAGCAGTACTTC. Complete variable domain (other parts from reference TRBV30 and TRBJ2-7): SQTIHQWPATLVQPVGSPLSLECTVEGTSNPNLYWYRQAAGRGLQLLFYSVGIGQISSEVPQNLSASRPQDRQFILSSKKLLLSDSGFYLCAWSVLRGPSYEQYFGPGTRLTVT.

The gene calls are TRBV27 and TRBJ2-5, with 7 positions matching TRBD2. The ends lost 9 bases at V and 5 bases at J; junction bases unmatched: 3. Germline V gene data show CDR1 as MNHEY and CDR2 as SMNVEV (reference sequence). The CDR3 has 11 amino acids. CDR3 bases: TGTGCCAGTCGGGACTATGAGACCCAGTACTTC. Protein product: CASRDYETQYF.

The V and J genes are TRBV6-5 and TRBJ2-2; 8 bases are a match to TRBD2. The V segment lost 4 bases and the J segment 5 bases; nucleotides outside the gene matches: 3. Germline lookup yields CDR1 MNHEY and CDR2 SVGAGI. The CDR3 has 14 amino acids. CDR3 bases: TGTGCCAGCAGTTTCAAGCGGGGGACCGGGGAGCTGTTTTTT. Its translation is CASSFKRGTGELFF.

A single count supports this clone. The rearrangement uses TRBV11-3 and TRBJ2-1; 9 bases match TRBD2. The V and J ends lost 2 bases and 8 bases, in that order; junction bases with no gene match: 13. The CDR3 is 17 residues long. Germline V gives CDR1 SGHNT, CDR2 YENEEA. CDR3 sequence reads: CASSLSFAGGLFYEQFF. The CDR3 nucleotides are TGTGCCAGCAGCTTATCTTTTGCGGGAGGGCTATTTTATGAGCAGTTCTTC.

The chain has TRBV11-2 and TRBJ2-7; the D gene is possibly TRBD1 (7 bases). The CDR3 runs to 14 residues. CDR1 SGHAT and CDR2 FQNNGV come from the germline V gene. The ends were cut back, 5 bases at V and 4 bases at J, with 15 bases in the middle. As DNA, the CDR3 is TGTGCCAGCAGCCCTCAGGGGGGTACATACGAGCAGTACTTC. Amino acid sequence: CASSPQGGTYEQYF. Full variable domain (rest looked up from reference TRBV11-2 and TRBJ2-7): EAGVAQSPRYKIIEKRQSVAFWCNPISGHATLYWYQQILGQGPKLLIQFQNNGVVDDSQLPKDRFSAERLKGVDSTLKIQPAKLEDSAVYLCASSPQGGTYEQYFGPGTRLTVT.

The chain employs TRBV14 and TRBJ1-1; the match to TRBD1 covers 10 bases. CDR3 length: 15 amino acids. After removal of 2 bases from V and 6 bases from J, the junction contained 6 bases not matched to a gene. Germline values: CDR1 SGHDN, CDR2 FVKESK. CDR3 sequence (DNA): TGTGCCAGCAGCCAAACGAGGACAGGGGGTTCTGAAGCTTTCTTT. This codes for CASSQTRTGGSEAFF.

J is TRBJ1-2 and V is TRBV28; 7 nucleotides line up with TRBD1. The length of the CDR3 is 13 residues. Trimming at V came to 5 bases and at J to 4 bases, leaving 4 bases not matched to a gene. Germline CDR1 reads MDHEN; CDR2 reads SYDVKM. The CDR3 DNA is TGTGCCAGCAGTGCAGGGGGTGGCTATGGCTACACCTTC. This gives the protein CASSAGGGYGYTF.

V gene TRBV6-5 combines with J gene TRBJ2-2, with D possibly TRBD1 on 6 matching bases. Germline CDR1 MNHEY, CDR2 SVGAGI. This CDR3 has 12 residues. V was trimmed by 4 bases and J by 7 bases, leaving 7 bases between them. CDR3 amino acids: CASSSRGGELFF. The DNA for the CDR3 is TGTGCCAGCAGTTCCAGGGGCGGGGAGCTGTTTTTT.

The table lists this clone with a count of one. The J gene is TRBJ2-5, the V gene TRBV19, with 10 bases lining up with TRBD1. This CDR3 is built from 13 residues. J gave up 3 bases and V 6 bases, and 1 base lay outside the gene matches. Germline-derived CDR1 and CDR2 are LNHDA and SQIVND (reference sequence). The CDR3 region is CASSGTGEETQYF. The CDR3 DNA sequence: TGTGCCAGTAGCGGGACAGGGGAAGAGACCCAGTACTTC. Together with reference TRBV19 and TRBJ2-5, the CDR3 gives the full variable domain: DGGITQSPKYLFRKEGQNVTLSCEQNLNHDAMYWYRQDPGQGLRLIYYSQIVNDFQKGDIAEGYSVSREKKESFPLTVTSAQKNPTAFYLCASSGTGEETQYFGPGTRLLVL.

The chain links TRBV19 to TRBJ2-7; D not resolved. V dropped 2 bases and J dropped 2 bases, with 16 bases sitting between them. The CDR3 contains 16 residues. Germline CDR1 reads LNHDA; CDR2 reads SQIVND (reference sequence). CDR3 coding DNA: TGTGCCAGTAGTATAACACCGTCCCTTTACCCCTACGAGCAGTACTTC. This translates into CASSITPSLYPYEQYF.

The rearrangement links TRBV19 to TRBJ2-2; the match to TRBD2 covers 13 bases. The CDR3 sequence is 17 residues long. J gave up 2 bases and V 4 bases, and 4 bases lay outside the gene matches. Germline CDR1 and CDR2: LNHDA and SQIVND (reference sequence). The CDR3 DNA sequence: TGTGCCAGTAGTAAGGGACTAGCGGGATTCAACACCGGGGAGCTGTTTTTT. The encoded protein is CASSKGLAGFNTGELFF.